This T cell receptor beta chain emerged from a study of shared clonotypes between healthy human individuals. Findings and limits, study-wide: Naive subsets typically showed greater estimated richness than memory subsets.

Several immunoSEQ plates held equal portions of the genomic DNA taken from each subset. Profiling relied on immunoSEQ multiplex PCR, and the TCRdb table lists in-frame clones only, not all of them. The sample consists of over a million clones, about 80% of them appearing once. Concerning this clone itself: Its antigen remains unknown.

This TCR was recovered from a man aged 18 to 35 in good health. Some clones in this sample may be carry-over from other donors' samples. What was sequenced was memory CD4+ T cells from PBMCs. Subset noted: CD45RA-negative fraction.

CDR3 loop: CASSVEFNEQFF. In DNA form, the CDR3 reads TGTGCCAGCAGTGTCGAGTTCAATGAGCAGTTCTTC. This chain links TRBV2 with TRBJ2-1; no clear D gene. Germline V gives CDR1 SNHLY, CDR2 FYNNEI. V lost 4 bases and J lost 6, with 7 bases in between. The CDR3 is made up of 12 amino acids.